The 20 T cell receptor beta chains given below trace back to one sample, sequenced in a study of T cells of healthy individuals (dated 2018 in TCRdb). Library creation used 5' RACE. Instrument used: Illumina MiSeq. TCRdb reprocessed the public reads (quality trimming at Q25 with fastp, clone calling with MiXCR) and kept in-frame beta chains. Rows with one shared CDR3 protein collapse into an entry with the most common genes and DNA. The sample table lists over 40,000 distinct CDR3 sequences, about 4.2% of them with a count of one. The ten largest clones add up to approximately 8.5% of the sample. Receptors were obtained from a human donor in good health.

At least ten counts were recorded for this clonotype. This rearrangement joins TRBV29-1 to TRBJ2-5; 9 bases agree with TRBD1. The length of the CDR3 is 14 residues. Germline trimming cut 6 bases from V and 5 bases from J; bases unmatched to any gene: 10. Germline CDR1 is SQVTM and CDR2 is ANQGSEA. Here the CDR3 DNA reads TGCAGCGTCATCCCCCGGGACAGGGCGGAGACCCAGTACTTC. This translates into CSVIPRDRAETQYF.

This chain links TRBV18 with TRBJ2-4, with 13 bases identical to TRBD2. V gave up 3 bases and J gave up 0 bases; unmatched junction bases: 8. CDR3 size: 19 residues. Germline V gene lookup returns CDR1 KGHSH and CDR2 LQKENI. The CDR3 loop reads CASSPAGLAGVIAKNIQYF. The CDR3 DNA is TGTGCCAGCTCACCTGCCGGACTAGCGGGAGTCATAGCCAAAAACATTCAGTACTTC.

By its share, this clonotype is medium-sized. The gene calls are TRBV12-3 or TRBV12-4 and TRBJ1-3; D gene ambiguous. The CDR3 extends over 12 amino acids. V lost 3 bases to trimming and J lost 4 bases, with 4 bases between them. CDR3 DNA: TGTGCCAGCAGTTTTTTCGGAAACACCATATATTTT. Translating it yields CASSFFGNTIYF.

This clonotype was observed a few times. J is TRBJ2-3 and V is TRBV20-1; the match to TRBD2 covers 8 bases. From germline, CDR1 is DFQATT and CDR2 SNEGSKA (reference sequence). The CDR3 spans 13 residues. V shed 7 bases, J shed 0 bases, and the junction held 3 bases outside the gene matches. The CDR3 region has the DNA TGCAGTGTACTAGCGGAAAGCACAGATACGCAGTATTTT. Residues: CSVLAESTDTQYF.

This clonotype was observed a few times. The gene calls are TRBV2 and TRBJ2-7, with 11 bases aligning to TRBD2. V lost 3 bases and J lost 2; bases outside the gene matches: 6. CDR3 size: 16 residues. CDR1 SNHLY and CDR2 FYNNEI come from the germline V gene. CDR3 sequence reads: CASSDGLAGQTYEQYF. DNA of the CDR3: TGTGCCAGCAGTGATGGACTAGCGGGCCAAACCTACGAGCAGTACTTC.

This clonotype was detected many times. The CDR3 DNA sequence: TGTGCCAGCAGACCCAACAGGGGGAGGGGTCAGCCCCAGCATTTT. Translated, it gives CASRPNRGRGQPQHF. The chain recombines TRBV12-3 or TRBV12-4 with TRBJ1-5; TRBD1 matches at 8 bases. Trimming at V came to 6 bases and at J to 6 bases, leaving 10 bases not matched to a gene. The CDR3 covers 15 residues.

This rearrangement joins TRBV12-3 or TRBV12-4 to TRBJ1-5; D uncertain. The CDR3 is 13 amino acids. V dropped 1 base and J dropped 4 bases, with 5 bases sitting between them. The CDR3 here is CASSLGTNQPQHF. CDR3 coding DNA: TGTGCCAGCAGTTTAGGGACGAATCAGCCCCAGCATTTT.

At least ten counts were recorded for this clonotype. V is TRBV28 and J is TRBJ2-1, with a possible D match to TRBD1 (6 bases). The CDR3 covers 12 residues. The germline V gene has CDR1 MDHEN and CDR2 SYDVKM. Trimming removed 5 bases at V and 14 bases at J, with 16 bases between. CDR3 coding DNA: TGTGCCAGCAGTCCCCCCCAGGGGTTGAAGTTCTTC. Protein product: CASSPPQGLKFF.

This clonotype was seen repeatedly, ten times or more. V gene TRBV20-1 combines with J gene TRBJ1-1; tentative D call: TRBD1 (5 bases). Germline V gives CDR1 DFQATT, CDR2 SNEGSKA (reference sequence). V gave up 3 bases and J gave up 4 bases, with 18 bases separating them. The CDR3 runs to 15 residues. The CDR3 is CSARGGEGRITEAFF. The CDR3 region has the DNA TGCAGTGCTAGGGGGGGTGAGGGGCGGATCACTGAAGCTTTCTTT.

This chain links TRBV7-2 with TRBJ2-3; D is possibly TRBD2 (6 bases). Trimming shortened V by 1 base and J by 2 bases, and 16 bases separated the two germline ends. This CDR3 is built from 17 residues. Germline assignment: CDR1 SGHTA and CDR2 FQGNSA. The CDR3 region has the DNA TGTGCCAGCAGCTTAGGAGGGACTCCTCCCCACACAGATACGCAGTATTTT. It codes for CASSLGGTPPHTDTQYF.

The rearrangement uses TRBV12-3 or TRBV12-4 and TRBJ1-4; D not resolved. The V end lost 5 bases, the J end lost 5 bases, and 15 bases lay between the germline ends. The CDR3 has 15 residues. As DNA, the CDR3 is TGTGCCAGCAGTGACTCCGGGCCCTCAAATGAAAAACTGTTTTTT. It yields the protein CASSDSGPSNEKLFF.

The rearrangement joins TRBV12-3 or TRBV12-4 to TRBJ2-2; TRBD1 might be the D (5 bases). The germline V and J ends were trimmed by 5 bases and 6 bases, with 13 bases remaining between them. CDR3 size: 14 residues. The CDR3 protein is CASSKIRVAGELFF. In DNA, the CDR3 is TGTGCCAGCAGTAAAATCAGGGTCGCCGGGGAGCTGTTTTTT.

This clonotype was observed at least ten times. The chain couples TRBV12-3 or TRBV12-4 to TRBJ1-4; TRBD1 agrees at 8 bases. The CDR3 spans 14 residues. Unmatched junction bases numbered 7, after V lost 7 bases and J lost 6 bases. For the CDR3, the DNA is TGTGCCAGCACCCCGACAGGGGTACATGAAAAACTGTTTTTT. This sequence encodes CASTPTGVHEKLFF.

In its sample, this clonotype was seen a few times. V gene TRBV27 combines with J gene TRBJ2-7; D remains ambiguous. Germline CDR1 is MNHEY and CDR2 is SMNVEV (reference sequence). The CDR3 extends over 12 amino acids. Deletions cut 4 bases from V and 7 bases from J, with 11 bases between. CDR3 sequence reads: CASSSRMGEQYF. The DNA for the CDR3 is TGTGCCAGCAGTTCTCGTATGGGGGAGCAGTACTTC.

This clonotype was detected many times. The V call is TRBV6-6, the J call TRBJ2-7; D remains unclear. Germline CDR1 reads MNHNY; CDR2 reads SVGAGI (reference sequence). Trimming removed 6 bases at V and 7 bases at J, with 19 bases between. This CDR3 region has 14 residues. The CDR3 region is CASSKQMGSGEQYF. DNA of the CDR3: TGTGCCAGCAGCAAACAGATGGGGTCCGGGGAGCAGTACTTC.

This clonotype has at least ten counts. The chain joins TRBV13 to TRBJ2-2, with TRBD2 matching over 7 bases. J was trimmed by 4 bases and V by 4 bases; bases with no gene match: 12. The CDR3 spans 17 residues. Germline CDR1 and CDR2: PRHDT and FYEKMQ (reference sequence). CDR3 protein: CASSYSGGGVLTGELFF. DNA for the CDR3: TGTGCCAGCAGCTATTCTGGGGGGGGTGTTCTCACCGGGGAGCTGTTTTTT.

Ten or more counts support this clonotype. This chain links TRBV7-9 with TRBJ2-2; D might be TRBD2 (5 bases). The ends were cut back, 1 base at V and 4 bases at J, with 7 bases in the middle. The CDR3 has 14 amino acids. Germline values: CDR1 SEHNR, CDR2 FQNEAQ (reference sequence). The CDR3 region has the DNA TGTGCCAGCAGCTTAGGCAGCGGCACCGGGGAGCTGTTTTTT. Translation gives CASSLGSGTGELFF. The full variable domain, its missing parts supplied by reference TRBV7-9 and TRBJ2-2, is DTGVSQNPRHKITKRGQNVTFRCDPISEHNRLYWYRQTLGQGPEFLTYFQNEAQLEKSRLLSDRFSAERPKGSFSTLEIQRTEQGDSAMYLCASSLGSGTGELFFGEGSRLTVL.

This clonotype was detected ten times or more. The chain employs TRBV6-1 and TRBJ2-5, with 8 bases aligning to TRBD1. Per the germline V gene, CDR1 is MNHNS and CDR2 is SASEGT. V shed 11 bases, J shed 2 bases, and the junction held 10 bases outside the gene matches. The CDR3 runs to 14 residues. In DNA, the CDR3 is TGTGCCTCCATCCGGGACAGGCTACAAGAGACCCAGTACTTC. Translation: CASIRDRLQETQYF.

The V gene is TRBV12-3 or TRBV12-4, the J gene TRBJ2-2; tentative D call: TRBD1 (5 bases). Trimming cost V 6 bases and J 1 base, with 15 bases left between them. The CDR3 loop spans 16 amino acids. CDR3 nucleotide sequence: TGTGCCAGCAGCCTTCAGGCAGGGATGAACACCGGGGAGCTGTTTTTT. Translation: CASSLQAGMNTGELFF.

This clonotype was recorded at least ten times. The gene calls are TRBV20-1 and TRBJ1-1; D ambiguous. This CDR3 comprises 14 residues. V lost 5 bases to trimming and J lost 7 bases, with 20 bases between them. Germline V gives CDR1 DFQATT, CDR2 SNEGSKA (reference sequence). CDR3 sequence: CSAPSEWRKSEAFF. For the CDR3, the DNA is TGCAGTGCTCCCAGCGAGTGGAGGAAGAGTGAAGCTTTCTTT.